This T cell receptor beta chain stems from a study of T cells in Graves' hyperthyroidism and ophthalmopathy. The source material, RNA transcripts, was used to amplify TCR beta CDR3 regions. With the HTBI primer set, the TCR CDR3 went through a first round of RT-PCR. TCRdb reanalysed the multiplex PCR reads using MiXCR and keeps one entry per CDR3 protein. The sample shows 730,000 or so distinct CDR3 sequences, roughly a sixth of them seen only once. This clonotype was observed at least ten times. The patients, who ranged from 18 to 65 in age, presented with newly diagnosed hyperthyroidism lasting under 2 months. This CDR3 spans 15 amino acids. Germline-derived CDR1 and CDR2 are SGHDT and YYEEEE. Between the trimmed V and J ends, which lost 1 base and 5 bases, there was a span of 13 bases.

V is TRBV5-6 and J is TRBJ2-1; D possibly corresponds to TRBD1 (6 bases). The sequenced material came from blood. This receptor was taken from a woman between 45 and 60 years old with Graves' hyperthyroidism that later progressed to Graves' ophthalmopathy. CDR3 nucleotides: TGTGCCAGCAGCTTGCGTGGGGGCCGAAACAATGAGCAGTTCTTC. Residues: CASSLRGGRNNEQFF.